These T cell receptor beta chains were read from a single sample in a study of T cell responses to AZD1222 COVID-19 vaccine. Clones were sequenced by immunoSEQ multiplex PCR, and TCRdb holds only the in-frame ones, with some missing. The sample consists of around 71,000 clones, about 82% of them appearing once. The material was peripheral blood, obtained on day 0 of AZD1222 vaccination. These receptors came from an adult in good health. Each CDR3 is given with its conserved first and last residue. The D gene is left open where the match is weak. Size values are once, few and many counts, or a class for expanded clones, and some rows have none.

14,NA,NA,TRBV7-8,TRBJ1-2,CASSLSAANYGYTF,TGTGCCAGCAGCTTAAGTGCCGCTAACTATGGCTACACCTTC
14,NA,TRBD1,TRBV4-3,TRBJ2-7,CASSLDRGTYEQYF,TGCGCCAGCAGCCTTGACAGGGGAACCTACGAGCAGTACTTC
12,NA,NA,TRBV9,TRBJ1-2,CASSVVEGARTF,TGTGCCAGCAGCGTAGTTGAGGGCGCCCGCACCTTC
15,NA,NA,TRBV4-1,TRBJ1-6,CASSQDVGGGSPLHF,TGCGCCAGCAGCCAAGATGTGGGAGGCGGTTCACCCCTCCACTTT
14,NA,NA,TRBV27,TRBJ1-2,CASSPSRGLGGYTF,TGTGCCAGCAGTCCATCCCGAGGGTTGGGTGGCTACACCTTC
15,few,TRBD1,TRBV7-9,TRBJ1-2,CASSYGQDLNYGYTF,TGTGCCAGCAGCTATGGACAGGATCTTAACTATGGCTACACCTTC
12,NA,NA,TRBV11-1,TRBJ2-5,CASSPRGETQYF,TGTGCCAGCAGCCCCCGAGGAGAGACCCAGTACTTC
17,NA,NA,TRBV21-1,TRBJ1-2,CASSKETEPTQFYGYTF,TGTGCCAGCAGCAAAGAAACAGAGCCGACTCAATTCTATGGCTACACCTTC
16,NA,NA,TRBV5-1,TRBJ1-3,CASSLAGGGSGNTIYF,TGCGCCAGCAGCTTGGCCGGCGGGGGCTCTGGAAACACCATATATTTT
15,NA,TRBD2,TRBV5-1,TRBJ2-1,CASSLAGGAYNEQFF,TGCGCCAGCAGCTTGGCGGGGGGTGCCTACAATGAGCAGTTCTTC
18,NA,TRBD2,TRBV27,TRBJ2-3,CASSSGTSGTTPLDTQYF,TGTGCCAGCAGTTCCGGGACTAGCGGGACTACGCCCCTAGATACGCAGTATTTT
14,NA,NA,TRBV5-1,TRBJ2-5,CASSRGTREETQYF,TGCGCCAGCAGCCGCGGGACACGTGAAGAGACCCAGTACTTC
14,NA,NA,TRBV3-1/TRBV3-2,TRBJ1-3,CASSPGTPGNTIYF,TGTGCCAGCAGCCCCGGGACACCCGGAAACACCATATATTTT
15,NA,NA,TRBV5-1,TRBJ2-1,CASSPSQGVGNEQFF,TGCGCCAGCAGCCCGTCACAGGGAGTGGGCAATGAGCAGTTCTTC
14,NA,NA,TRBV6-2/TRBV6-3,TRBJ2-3,CASSYSGRTDTQYF,TGTGCCAGCAGTTACTCGGGACGCACAGATACGCAGTATTTT